The clone carrying this T cell receptor (beta chain) showed up many times. As yet, its antigen is unknown. Genomic DNA, serving as template, underwent TCR beta VDJ and CDR3 profiling. TCRdb analysed the reads with MiXCR anew, one entry per CDR3 protein. The top ten clones hold around 4% of a sample with about 400,000 distinct CDR3 sequences, 60% to 80% of them seen once. This CDR3 has 13 residues. V lost 4 bases and J lost 2, with 7 bases in between. Germline loops: CDR1 KGHSH, CDR2 LQKENI. This sample was included in a study of CD8+CD57+ T cells in acquired aplastic anemia. On the study more broadly: DNA from sorted CD4+ and CD8+ cells averaged around 3.2 ug. Average CD4+ read depth in healthy donors was some 11 million reads.

Study-wide results and limits: CD8+ Simpson's diversity in patients was not significantly different from that in controls. Patients shared around 30 CD8+ CDR3 sequences with controls.

The origin of this receptor is a human donor in good health, serving as a control. Material for sequencing was sorted CD4+, CD8+, or CD8+CD57+ T cells (not recorded which) from PBMCs. The chain recombines TRBV18 with TRBJ2-3, with D unresolved. The CDR3: CASSRTNTDTQYF. The CDR3 DNA sequence: TGTGCCAGCTCACGGACCAACACAGATACGCAGTATTTT.